These T cell receptor beta chains were read from a single sample in a study of OX40 agonist ivuxolimab in advanced cancers. The data were produced by immunoSEQ multiplex PCR, yet TCRdb's version contains in-frame clones alone and is incomplete. The sample shows roughly 34,000 clones, roughly 82% of them seen only once. The sequences come from CD4+ or CD8+ T cells sorted from blood, collected in a trial of the OX40 agonist ivuxolimab. The receptors derive from an adult with an advanced solid tumor such as melanoma, head and neck, liver or kidney cancer. Each CDR3 is given with its conserved first and last residue. Fields, in order: V gene, D gene, clone size, J gene, CDR3 DNA, CDR3 protein. The D gene is left open where the match is weak. A clone size is listed for some rows: how often the clone was seen (once, few, many), or a class if it is expanded.

v_call: TRBV7-9
d_call: TRBD1
clone_size: -
j_call: TRBJ2-7
cdr3_nt: TGTGCCAGCAGCTTTGGACAGGGGGCGCAGGACGAGCAGTACTTC
cdr3_aa: CASSFGQGAQDEQYF

v_call: TRBV7-9
d_call: TRBD1
clone_size: few
j_call: TRBJ2-1
cdr3_nt: TGTGCCAGCAGTCCAGGGGGCGGCAATGAGCAGTTCTTC
cdr3_aa: CASSPGGGNEQFF

v_call: TRBV6-1
d_call: TRBD2
clone_size: -
j_call: TRBJ2-1
cdr3_nt: TGTGCCAGCAGTGAACTCCCGGGGGGACTCTACAATGAGCAGTTCTTC
cdr3_aa: CASSELPGGLYNEQFF

v_call: TRBV28
d_call: -
clone_size: -
j_call: TRBJ2-1
cdr3_nt: TGTGCCAGCAGTTTGATCGGTAAGGGGGATGAGCAGTTCTTC
cdr3_aa: CASSLIGKGDEQFF

v_call: TRBV7-9
d_call: TRBD2
clone_size: -
j_call: TRBJ2-1
cdr3_nt: TGTGCCAGCAGCCAAAGGCGGGAGGGAACCTACAATGAGCAGTTCTTC
cdr3_aa: CASSQRREGTYNEQFF

v_call: TRBV9
d_call: TRBD2
clone_size: -
j_call: TRBJ2-1
cdr3_nt: TGTGCCAGCAGGTACGTGGGACTAGCGGCCCCCTGCCACAATGAGCAGTTCTTC
cdr3_aa: CASRYVGLAAPCHNEQFF

v_call: TRBV11-1
d_call: -
clone_size: few
j_call: TRBJ2-5
cdr3_nt: TGTGCCAGCAGCTTCTGGGGCGGGACCGAAGAGACCCAGTACTTC
cdr3_aa: CASSFWGGTEETQYF

v_call: TRBV2
d_call: -
clone_size: -
j_call: TRBJ2-1
cdr3_nt: TGTGCCAGCAGTGAACGGGATCTCTCCTACAATGAGCAGTTCTTC
cdr3_aa: CASSERDLSYNEQFF

v_call: TRBV11-1
d_call: -
clone_size: -
j_call: TRBJ2-1
cdr3_nt: TGTGCCAGCAGCTTAGGAACGAGGGATGAGCAGTTCTTC
cdr3_aa: CASSLGTRDEQFF

v_call: TRBV19
d_call: -
clone_size: once
j_call: TRBJ2-7
cdr3_nt: TGTGCCAGTAGCCACTCCTACGAGCAGTACTTC
cdr3_aa: CASSHSYEQYF

v_call: TRBV19
d_call: TRBD1
clone_size: -
j_call: TRBJ1-5
cdr3_nt: TGTGCCAGTAGTATAGATTACATCGACAGGGGTGACAATCAGCCCCAGCATTTT
cdr3_aa: CASSIDYIDRGDNQPQHF

v_call: TRBV5-6
d_call: -
clone_size: -
j_call: TRBJ1-2
cdr3_nt: TGTGCCAGCAGCGCCCGGGACCCCTGGTATGGCTACACCTTC
cdr3_aa: CASSARDPWYGYTF

v_call: TRBV6-5
d_call: -
clone_size: -
j_call: TRBJ2-1
cdr3_nt: TGTGCCAGCAGTTATCTGGGCAATGAGCAGTTCTTC
cdr3_aa: CASSYLGNEQFF

v_call: TRBV19
d_call: TRBD2
clone_size: -
j_call: TRBJ2-1
cdr3_nt: TGTGCCAGTACCGGCGGGGGTGATTACAATGAGCAGTTCTTC
cdr3_aa: CASTGGGDYNEQFF

v_call: TRBV30
d_call: -
clone_size: -
j_call: TRBJ1-2
cdr3_nt: TGTGCCGAGGACCGGGACTATGGCTACACCTTC
cdr3_aa: CAEDRDYGYTF

v_call: TRBV11-2
d_call: TRBD2
clone_size: -
j_call: TRBJ2-7
cdr3_nt: TGTGCCAGCACGTTAACTAGCGACCGCGAGCAGTACTTC
cdr3_aa: CASTLTSDREQYF

v_call: TRBV7-2
d_call: TRBD2
clone_size: medium-sized
j_call: TRBJ2-5
cdr3_nt: TGTGCCAGCAGCTTAGCCGTTCGTGGGTCTAGCGGCACGGGGACCCAGTACTTC
cdr3_aa: CASSLAVRGSSGTGTQYF

v_call: TRBV30
d_call: -
clone_size: -
j_call: TRBJ2-3
cdr3_nt: TGTGCCTGGAGTGTCTCCTCACGGGTCACAGATACGCAGTATTTT
cdr3_aa: CAWSVSSRVTDTQYF

v_call: TRBV11-2
d_call: -
clone_size: -
j_call: TRBJ2-3
cdr3_nt: TGTGCCAGCCGTGGAGATACGCAGTATTTT
cdr3_aa: CASRGDTQYF